The 7 T cell receptor beta chains presented below share a single source sample, sequenced in a study of blood T cell repertoires in COVID-19. Libraries were prepared by immunoSEQ multiplex PCR; TCRdb keeps only in-frame clonotypes and omits some of them. The table records 250,000 or so clones, approximately 90% of them present only once. Sequencing was done on a sample of peripheral blood. The origin of the receptors is a woman aged 40 to 49 who had recovered from COVID-19.

The rearrangement uses TRBV9 and TRBJ1-6; possible D gene TRBD1, 5 bases. Germline V gene lookup returns CDR1 SGDLS and CDR2 YYNGEE. The CDR3 is 14 residues long. Trimming cost V 3 bases and J 7 bases, with 11 bases left between them. CDR3 sequence (DNA): TGTGCCAGCAGCGGGGGGACTTACAATTCACCCCTCCACTTT. It is translated as CASSGGTYNSPLHF.

The chain has TRBV21-1 and TRBJ1-2. TRBV21-1 is designated a pseudogene. The CDR3 sequence is 11 residues long. This chain's CDR3 is CASRGGTAGTF. CDR3 DNA sequence: TGTGCCAGCAGGGGGGGGACGGCTGGAACCTTC.

The V call is TRBV9, the J call TRBJ2-7; TRBD2 matches 8 bases. CDR3 size: 14 residues. V lost 0 bases to trimming and J lost 2 bases; unmatched junction nucleotides: 1. From germline, CDR1 is SGDLS and CDR2 YYNGEE. The CDR3 spells CASSVDGRAYEQYF. The CDR3 DNA reads as TGTGCCAGCAGCGTAGACGGGAGGGCCTACGAGCAGTACTTC.

The chain has TRBV10-2 and TRBJ2-1, with 12 bases aligning to TRBD2. Germline CDR1 reads WSHSY; CDR2 reads SAAADI. After removal of 0 bases from V and 0 bases from J, the junction contained 6 bases not matched to a gene. This CDR3 is 19 amino acids long. The CDR3 loop is CASSESALAGGHSYNEQFF. As DNA, the CDR3 is TGCGCCAGCAGTGAGTCGGCACTAGCGGGAGGCCACTCCTACAATGAGCAGTTCTTC.

The chain has TRBV4-3 and TRBJ1-1, with a tentative D call TRBD1 (6 bases). V was shortened by 5 bases and J by 4 bases, with 11 bases between the two germline ends. CDR1 is LGHNA and CDR2 is YSLEER in the germline V gene. The length of the CDR3 is 13 residues. The CDR3 protein is CASSGGGGTEAFF. The CDR3 nucleotides read TGCGCCAGCAGCGGAGGGGGGGGCACTGAAGCTTTCTTT.

This chain joins TRBV18 and TRBJ2-3; maybe TRBD2 (5 bases). This CDR3 is built from 13 residues. From germline, CDR1 is KGHSH and CDR2 LQKENI. V lost 8 bases and J 0 bases, leaving 9 bases between the germline ends. This CDR3 is CASLRGSTDTQYF. In DNA, the CDR3 is TGTGCCAGCCTCCGGGGTAGCACAGATACGCAGTATTTT.

The V call is TRBV19, the J call TRBJ2-5; 8 nucleotides line up with TRBD2. J lost 5 bases, V lost 8 bases, and 7 bases had no gene match. The CDR3 sequence is 13 residues long. Germline-derived CDR1 and CDR2 are LNHDA and SQIVND (reference sequence). CDR3 in amino acids: CASRRGGGETQYF. CDR3 sequence (DNA): TGTGCCAGTCGCCGGGGGGGAGGGGAGACCCAGTACTTC.